This section outlines one T cell receptor beta chain sequence together with its context. Per the authors' pipeline: Counts of nucleated cells, estimated from reference gene primer amplification, were obtained. Profiling relied on immunoSEQ multiplex PCR, and the TCRdb table lists in-frame clones only, not all of them. The V and J calls and clone size are taken from that table; D and trimming were inferred from the DNA. The data hold 250,000 to 300,000 clones, with roughly nine tenths observed a single time. These data are taken from a study of blood T cell repertoires in COVID-19. Across the study: COVID-19 samples collected from the United States, Italy and Spain covered acute and convalescent phases.

Participants' reported clinical history set cohort assignment. Unmatched junction bases numbered 5, after V lost 2 bases and J lost 4 bases. CDR3 length: 14 amino acids. The germline V gene has CDR1 SGHTS and CDR2 YDEGEE. The material sequenced was PBMCs or T cells enriched from blood (not recorded which). This sequence was found in a human donor in a cohort exposed to, infected with or recovered from COVID-19 (not recorded which). The donor label of this sample is uncertain. The J gene is TRBJ1-2, the V gene TRBV5-8, with TRBD1 identical over 7 bases. This chain's CDR3 is CASSFRTGGYGYTF. Written as DNA, the CDR3 is TGTGCCAGCAGCTTCCGGACAGGAGGCTATGGCTACACCTTC.